A single sample gave rise to the 3 T cell receptor beta chains below, sequenced in a study of blood T cell repertoires in COVID-19. TCRdb's copy holds only in-frame clones and misses some; the assay was immunoSEQ multiplex PCR. The sample yields approximately 220,000 clones, 86% seen once. The sequencing input was PBMCs or T cells enriched from blood (not recorded which). These receptors were collected from a woman aged 40 to 50 with acute COVID-19.

This clone was counted once. This chain connects TRBV7-2 to TRBJ2-2; 7 bases match TRBD1. Germline loops: CDR1 SGHTA, CDR2 FQGNSA. The CDR3 runs 14 residues. Germline trimming cut 5 bases from V and 4 bases from J; bases unmatched to any gene: 4. The CDR3 coding sequence is TGTGCCAGCAGCCCGACAGGGCTCACCGGGGAGCTGTTTTTT. This gives the protein CASSPTGLTGELFF.

The chain has TRBV5-4 and TRBJ2-3; weak D call: TRBD1 (5 bases). This CDR3 has 19 amino acids. Trimming pared 4 bases from V and 0 bases from J, leaving 24 bases between. The germline CDR1 and CDR2 sequences are SGHNT and YYREEE (reference sequence). DNA of the CDR3: TGTGCCAGCAGCCTACTATCGACAGAGCACCTCCTAAGCACAGATACGCAGTATTTT. As protein: CASSLLSTEHLLSTDTQYF.

This sequence joins TRBV12-3 or TRBV12-4 and TRBJ1-1, with D possibly being TRBD1 (5 bases). This CDR3 contains 12 residues. Trimming cost V 6 bases and J 10 bases, with 15 bases left between them. The CDR3 loop is CASSDEGLGAFF. CDR3 DNA sequence: TGTGCCAGCAGCGACGAGGGACTCGGAGCTTTCTTT.